These T cell receptor beta chains were read from a single sample in a study of blood T cell repertoires in COVID-19. Profiling relied on immunoSEQ multiplex PCR, and the TCRdb table lists in-frame clones only, not all of them. The repertoire has about 190,000 clones, 75% to 85% of them found once; the top ten carry around 17%. Sequencing input: PBMCs or T cells enriched from blood (not recorded which). The receptors were sampled from a woman aged 45-65 years with acute COVID-19. The CDR3 runs from the conserved cysteine through the conserved F or W. A D gene is named only where the DNA matches it firmly. Expanded clones get a size class; other rows say once, few or many, or leave the size out.

v_gene: TRBV7-2; j_gene: TRBJ2-4; d_gene: TRBD1; abundance: .; CDR3nt: TGTGCCAGCAGCCCTGGGGACAGGGCCAACATTCAGTACTTC; CDR3aa: CASSPGDRANIQYF
v_gene: TRBV19; j_gene: TRBJ1-1; d_gene: .; abundance: .; CDR3nt: TGTGCCAGTAGTTCGCTAGGGAACACTGAAGCTTTCTTT; CDR3aa: CASSSLGNTEAFF
v_gene: TRBV5-6; j_gene: TRBJ1-3; d_gene: .; abundance: .; CDR3nt: TGTGCCAGCAGTTTCAGGTCAAGCTCTGGAAACACCATATATTTT; CDR3aa: CASSFRSSSGNTIYF
v_gene: TRBV28; j_gene: TRBJ2-4; d_gene: TRBD1; abundance: .; CDR3nt: TGTGCCAGCAGTTTTTTTCGAGGGACAGGGGGGGAACTAGCCAAAAACATTCAGTACTTC; CDR3aa: CASSFFRGTGGELAKNIQYF
v_gene: TRBV4-2; j_gene: TRBJ1-2; d_gene: TRBD1; abundance: .; CDR3nt: TGTGCCAGCAGCCAAGGGCCGGGACAGGGTAACTATGGCTACACCTTC; CDR3aa: CASSQGPGQGNYGYTF
v_gene: TRBV19; j_gene: TRBJ2-1; d_gene: TRBD2; abundance: .; CDR3nt: TGTGCCAGTAAACCTAGCGGGGGGGCCCAATACAATGAGCAGTTCTTC; CDR3aa: CASKPSGGAQYNEQFF
v_gene: TRBV29-1; j_gene: TRBJ2-1; d_gene: TRBD1; abundance: .; CDR3nt: TGCAGCGTGACAGGGGTATCCTACAATGAGCAGTTCTTC; CDR3aa: CSVTGVSYNEQFF
v_gene: TRBV5-1; j_gene: TRBJ2-1; d_gene: TRBD2; abundance: .; CDR3nt: TGCGCCAGCAGCCGGTCCTGGGCGGGGGGGATTATATCCTACAATGAGCAGTTCTTC; CDR3aa: CASSRSWAGGIISYNEQFF
v_gene: TRBV6-5; j_gene: TRBJ1-1; d_gene: TRBD1; abundance: .; CDR3nt: TGTGCCGGAATTGACAGGGGGGTTACTGAAGCTTTCTTT; CDR3aa: CAGIDRGVTEAFF
v_gene: TRBV29-1; j_gene: TRBJ1-1; d_gene: .; abundance: .; CDR3nt: TGCAGCGCCGGCGGCAGTAACACTGAAGCTTTCTTT; CDR3aa: CSAGGSNTEAFF
v_gene: TRBV7-9; j_gene: TRBJ2-3; d_gene: TRBD1; abundance: .; CDR3nt: TGTGCCAGCAGCTTGGAGGTCTTGGGACAGGCTCTAGCCACAGATACGCAGTATTTT; CDR3aa: CASSLEVLGQALATDTQYF
v_gene: TRBV7-9; j_gene: TRBJ1-1; d_gene: .; abundance: few; CDR3nt: TGTGCCAGCAGCGTAGGACAGCAAATGAACACTGAAGCTTTCTTT; CDR3aa: CASSVGQQMNTEAFF
v_gene: TRBV23-1; j_gene: TRBJ1-1; d_gene: .; abundance: .; CDR3nt: TGCGCCAGCAGGGGTTTGGGGGGGTTTACTGAAGCTTTCTTT; CDR3aa: CASRGLGGFTEAFF
v_gene: TRBV6-4; j_gene: TRBJ2-2; d_gene: TRBD1; abundance: once; CDR3nt: TGTGCCAGCAGTACGACAGGGGGCGTGGGCACCGGGGAGCTGTTTTTT; CDR3aa: CASSTTGGVGTGELFF
v_gene: TRBV18; j_gene: TRBJ2-3; d_gene: .; abundance: .; CDR3nt: TGTGCCAGCTCTTTCGAAGGAGTTACAGATACGCAGTATTTT; CDR3aa: CASSFEGVTDTQYF
v_gene: TRBV19; j_gene: TRBJ1-6; d_gene: .; abundance: few; CDR3nt: TGTGCCAGCGTACAGGGTAGTAATTCACCCCTCCACTTT; CDR3aa: CASVQGSNSPLHF
v_gene: TRBV28; j_gene: TRBJ1-4; d_gene: TRBD1; abundance: few; CDR3nt: TGTGCCAGCAGCGGGACAGCCCCAAATGAAAAACTGTTTTTT; CDR3aa: CASSGTAPNEKLFF
v_gene: TRBV29-1; j_gene: TRBJ2-1; d_gene: TRBD2; abundance: .; CDR3nt: TGCAGCGTCCAGGGACTAGCGGGGCTAACCTACAATGAGCAGTTCTTC; CDR3aa: CSVQGLAGLTYNEQFF
v_gene: TRBV29-1; j_gene: TRBJ2-1; d_gene: TRBD2; abundance: once; CDR3nt: TGCAGCGTTGCGGGTGTAGCGGGGGCACTCTACAATGAGCAGTTCTTC; CDR3aa: CSVAGVAGALYNEQFF
v_gene: TRBV19; j_gene: TRBJ2-5; d_gene: TRBD1; abundance: .; CDR3nt: TGTGCCAGTAGTGTGACAGGGAGTTGGCAGGAGACCCAGTACTTC; CDR3aa: CASSVTGSWQETQYF
v_gene: TRBV4-3; j_gene: TRBJ2-2; d_gene: TRBD1; abundance: .; CDR3nt: TGCGCCAGCAGCCAAGATGCTGGGACAGGGTCGTCCGGGGAGCTGTTTTTT; CDR3aa: CASSQDAGTGSSGELFF
v_gene: TRBV5-1; j_gene: TRBJ1-1; d_gene: TRBD1; abundance: .; CDR3nt: TGCGCCAGCAGCTGGACGACAGGGGCCGTAACTGAAGCTTTCTTT; CDR3aa: CASSWTTGAVTEAFF
v_gene: TRBV5-5; j_gene: TRBJ1-1; d_gene: TRBD1; abundance: .; CDR3nt: TGTGCCAGCAGCTTGGCCCTCGGACAGGGCAGCGGGGGGACTGAAGCTTTCTTT; CDR3aa: CASSLALGQGSGGTEAFF
v_gene: TRBV25-1; j_gene: TRBJ2-4; d_gene: TRBD2; abundance: few; CDR3nt: TGTGCCAGCAGTGAGGCAGGGCGGGGGGTAAACATTCAGTACTTC; CDR3aa: CASSEAGRGVNIQYF
v_gene: TRBV5-8; j_gene: TRBJ1-5; d_gene: .; abundance: .; CDR3nt: TGTGCCAGCACCGATGGGGCGGTTAGCAATCAGCCCCAGCATTTT; CDR3aa: CASTDGAVSNQPQHF
v_gene: TRBV28; j_gene: TRBJ1-2; d_gene: .; abundance: .; CDR3nt: TGTGCCAGCAGTTTAGTTCAGGGCGGCTATGGCTACACCTTC; CDR3aa: CASSLVQGGYGYTF
v_gene: TRBV4-1; j_gene: TRBJ2-3; d_gene: TRBD2; abundance: .; CDR3nt: TGCGCCAGCAGCCAGGCTAGCGGGGTTCGCACAGATACGCAGTATTTT; CDR3aa: CASSQASGVRTDTQYF
v_gene: TRBV30; j_gene: TRBJ1-6; d_gene: TRBD1; abundance: few; CDR3nt: TGTGCCCATCGTATCGGGACAGTGAATTCACCCCTCCACTTT; CDR3aa: CAHRIGTVNSPLHF
v_gene: TRBV29-1; j_gene: TRBJ2-3; d_gene: .; abundance: .; CDR3nt: TGCAGCGTTGGACAGTCCCGGTTTCGGGCAGATACGCAGTATTTT; CDR3aa: CSVGQSRFRADTQYF
v_gene: TRBV12-3/TRBV12-4; j_gene: TRBJ2-5; d_gene: TRBD1; abundance: .; CDR3nt: TGTGCCAGCAGCGACAGGGGTATGAAGACCCAGTACTTC; CDR3aa: CASSDRGMKTQYF
v_gene: TRBV11-2; j_gene: TRBJ2-1; d_gene: .; abundance: .; CDR3nt: TGTGCCAGCAGCTACCGGGCACGGGGGACCGACTACAATGAGCAGTTCTTC; CDR3aa: CASSYRARGTDYNEQFF
v_gene: TRBV13; j_gene: TRBJ1-3; d_gene: .; abundance: many; CDR3nt: TGTGCCAGCAGCTTGAAAGGGGCTGGAAACACCATATATTTT; CDR3aa: CASSLKGAGNTIYF
v_gene: TRBV5-4; j_gene: TRBJ2-2; d_gene: TRBD2; abundance: .; CDR3nt: TGTGCCAGCAGCTTGGGCGGAGCGGGGGCCAACACCGGGGAGCTGTTTTTT; CDR3aa: CASSLGGAGANTGELFF
v_gene: TRBV5-4; j_gene: TRBJ2-1; d_gene: .; abundance: few; CDR3nt: TGTGCCAGCAGCTTGAGACAGCGCAATGAGCAGTTCTTC; CDR3aa: CASSLRQRNEQFF
v_gene: TRBV7-9; j_gene: TRBJ2-6; d_gene: .; abundance: few; CDR3nt: TGTGCCAGCAGCTTAGGACTCCTGCAATCCTCTGGGGCCAACGTCCTGACTTTC; CDR3aa: CASSLGLLQSSGANVLTF
v_gene: TRBV7-8; j_gene: TRBJ1-2; d_gene: .; abundance: .; CDR3nt: TGTGCCAGCAGCTTAGCAGGAGCTAACTATGGCTACACCTTC; CDR3aa: CASSLAGANYGYTF
v_gene: TRBV28; j_gene: TRBJ1-2; d_gene: TRBD1; abundance: .; CDR3nt: TGTGCCAGCAGTACAGGGGGCGGCTATGGCTACACCTTC; CDR3aa: CASSTGGGYGYTF
v_gene: TRBV5-1; j_gene: TRBJ2-5; d_gene: .; abundance: .; CDR3nt: TGCGCCAGCAGCCTCTCCGGGCCGGGGAGGACCCAGTACTTC; CDR3aa: CASSLSGPGRTQYF
v_gene: TRBV13; j_gene: TRBJ2-1; d_gene: TRBD2; abundance: .; CDR3nt: TGTGCCAGCAGCTTGCGGGGGGTCAACAATGAGCAGTTCTTC; CDR3aa: CASSLRGVNNEQFF
v_gene: TRBV6-6; j_gene: TRBJ2-5; d_gene: TRBD1; abundance: .; CDR3nt: TGTGCCAGCAGGTCCGGGACAGCCAAAGAGACCCAGTACTTC; CDR3aa: CASRSGTAKETQYF
v_gene: TRBV7-2; j_gene: TRBJ1-5; d_gene: TRBD1; abundance: .; CDR3nt: TGTGCCAGCAGCTACACCGGGACAGCCGGCAATCAGCCCCAGCATTTT; CDR3aa: CASSYTGTAGNQPQHF
v_gene: TRBV7-8; j_gene: TRBJ1-2; d_gene: TRBD1; abundance: few; CDR3nt: TGTGCCAGCAGCTTAGCTGGGACAGGGAACTATGGCTACACCTTC; CDR3aa: CASSLAGTGNYGYTF
v_gene: TRBV19; j_gene: TRBJ2-4; d_gene: .; abundance: .; CDR3nt: TGTGCCAGTAGTATATTTGGACAGTACCGAAACATTCAGTACTTC; CDR3aa: CASSIFGQYRNIQYF
v_gene: TRBV27; j_gene: TRBJ2-1; d_gene: .; abundance: .; CDR3nt: TGTGCCAGCAGTTTATGGCCCGGGGGTGGGGAGAGAAATGAGCAGTTCTTC; CDR3aa: CASSLWPGGGERNEQFF
v_gene: TRBV3-1/TRBV3-2; j_gene: TRBJ1-2; d_gene: TRBD1; abundance: few; CDR3nt: TGTGCCAGCAGCCAAGGATCCGGGGGGGGACAGTACTATGGCTACACCTTC; CDR3aa: CASSQGSGGGQYYGYTF
v_gene: TRBV19; j_gene: TRBJ1-1; d_gene: .; abundance: .; CDR3nt: TGTGCCAGTAAGATGAGCGGAATCACTGAAGCTTTCTTT; CDR3aa: CASKMSGITEAFF
v_gene: TRBV6-6; j_gene: TRBJ1-1; d_gene: TRBD1; abundance: .; CDR3nt: TGTGCCAGTCAGGAAACAGGGGCCACTGAAGCTTTCTTT; CDR3aa: CASQETGATEAFF
v_gene: TRBV7-9; j_gene: TRBJ1-6; d_gene: TRBD1; abundance: .; CDR3nt: TGTGCCAGCAGCTGGCAGGGGGCGGATTCACCCCTCCACTTT; CDR3aa: CASSWQGADSPLHF
v_gene: TRBV5-1; j_gene: TRBJ2-5; d_gene: TRBD2; abundance: .; CDR3nt: TGCGCCAGCAGCCGTAGCGGGACCTACCAAGAGACCCAGTACTTC; CDR3aa: CASSRSGTYQETQYF
v_gene: TRBV6-5; j_gene: TRBJ2-1; d_gene: .; abundance: .; CDR3nt: TGTGCCAGTGACCGGGATTTTGGCAATGAGCAGTTCTTC; CDR3aa: CASDRDFGNEQFF
v_gene: TRBV11-2; j_gene: TRBJ1-5; d_gene: .; abundance: .; CDR3nt: TGTGCCAGCAGCCGAACAGATTATCAGCCCCAGCATTTT; CDR3aa: CASSRTDYQPQHF
v_gene: TRBV5-1; j_gene: TRBJ2-2; d_gene: .; abundance: few; CDR3nt: TGCGCCAGCAGCTCGGGTGCGAACACCGGGGAGCTGTTTTTT; CDR3aa: CASSSGANTGELFF
v_gene: TRBV7-2; j_gene: TRBJ2-3; d_gene: .; abundance: once; CDR3nt: TGTGCCAGCAGGGAGGGAACGGTCACAGATACGCAGTATTTT; CDR3aa: CASREGTVTDTQYF
v_gene: TRBV29-1; j_gene: TRBJ2-3; d_gene: .; abundance: .; CDR3nt: TGCAGCGTTGTGATAGGGGTCGGGGGAGACACGCAGTATTTT; CDR3aa: CSVVIGVGGDTQYF
v_gene: TRBV29-1; j_gene: TRBJ2-1; d_gene: TRBD2; abundance: .; CDR3nt: TGCAGCGTCCTGGGGATAGCGGGGTTCACCTACAATGAGCAGTTCTTC; CDR3aa: CSVLGIAGFTYNEQFF
v_gene: TRBV7-2; j_gene: TRBJ1-1; d_gene: .; abundance: .; CDR3nt: TGTGCCAGCAGCTTATTTGCCCTATCGAATACTGAAGCTTTCTTT; CDR3aa: CASSLFALSNTEAFF
v_gene: TRBV5-1; j_gene: TRBJ2-2; d_gene: .; abundance: .; CDR3nt: TGCGCCAGTACGCGGCAGGGAATTACCGGGGAGCTGTTTTTT; CDR3aa: CASTRQGITGELFF
v_gene: TRBV28; j_gene: TRBJ1-2; d_gene: .; abundance: .; CDR3nt: TGTGCCAGCAGTCAGACCACAGGGATGGGGGCGAACCTCTATGGCTACACCTTC; CDR3aa: CASSQTTGMGANLYGYTF
v_gene: TRBV28; j_gene: TRBJ1-6; d_gene: .; abundance: .; CDR3nt: TGTGCCAGCAGTTTCCGGGGTAATTCACCCCTCCACTTT; CDR3aa: CASSFRGNSPLHF